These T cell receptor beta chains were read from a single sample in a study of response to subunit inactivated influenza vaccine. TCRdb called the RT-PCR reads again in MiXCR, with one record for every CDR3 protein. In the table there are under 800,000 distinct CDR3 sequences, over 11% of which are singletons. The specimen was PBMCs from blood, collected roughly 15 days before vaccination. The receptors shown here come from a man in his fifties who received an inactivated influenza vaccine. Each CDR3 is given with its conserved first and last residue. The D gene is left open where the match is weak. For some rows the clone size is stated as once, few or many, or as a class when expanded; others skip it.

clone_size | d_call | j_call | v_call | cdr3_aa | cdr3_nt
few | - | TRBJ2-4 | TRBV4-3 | CASSQARLGENIQYF | TGCGCCAGCAGCCAAGCCCGCTTGGGGGAGAACATTCAGTACTTC
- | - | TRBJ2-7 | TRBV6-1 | CASSHRAGVSYEQYF | TGTGCCAGCAGCCACAGGGCGGGAGTTTCCTACGAGCAGTACTTC
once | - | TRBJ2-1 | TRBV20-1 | CSARIRGNYNEQFF | TGCAGTGCTAGAATCAGGGGAAACTACAATGAGCAGTTCTTC
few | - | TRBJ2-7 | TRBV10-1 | CARHYDEQYF | TGCGCCAGGCACTACGACGAGCAGTACTTC
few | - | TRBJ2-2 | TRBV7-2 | CASSLVGRTGTGELFF | TGTGCCAGCAGCTTAGTCGGTAGGACTGGCACCGGGGAGCTGTTTTTT
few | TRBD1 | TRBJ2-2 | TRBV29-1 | CSVELWRTGNTGELFF | TGCAGCGTTGAACTCTGGAGGACAGGGAACACCGGGGAGCTGTTTTTT
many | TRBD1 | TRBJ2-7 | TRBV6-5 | CASSSPGQGAGEQYF | TGTGCCAGCAGTTCCCCCGGGCAGGGGGCAGGGGAGCAGTACTTC
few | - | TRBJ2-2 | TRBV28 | CASTLRGGRDTGELFF | TGTGCCAGCACCCTGAGGGGGGGCCGGGACACCGGGGAGCTGTTTTTT
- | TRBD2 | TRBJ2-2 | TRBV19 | CASTIRSGSNTGELFF | TGTGCCAGCACAATTCGAAGCGGGAGTAACACCGGGGAGCTGTTTTTT
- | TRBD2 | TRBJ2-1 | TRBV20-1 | CSARDLGEGRWNEQFF | TGCAGTGCTAGAGATTTGGGGGAGGGCCGTTGGAATGAGCAGTTCTTC
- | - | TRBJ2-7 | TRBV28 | CASSSPTVKHEQYF | TGTGCCAGCAGTTCCCCGACAGTCAAGCACGAGCAGTACTTC
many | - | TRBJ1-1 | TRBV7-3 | CASSSGMNTEAFF | TGTGCCAGCAGCTCGGGTATGAACACTGAAGCTTTCTTT
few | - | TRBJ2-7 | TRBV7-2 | CASSLGATGRVSYEQYF | TGTGCCAGCAGCTTAGGGGCGACAGGACGCGTCTCCTACGAGCAGTACTTC
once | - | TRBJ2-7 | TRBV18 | CASSQVPGGEQYF | TGTGCCAGCTCACAAGTACCAGGAGGGGAGCAGTACTTC
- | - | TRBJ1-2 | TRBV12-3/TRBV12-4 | CASSAPGRDYGYTF | TGTGCCAGCAGTGCACCGGGCCGAGACTATGGCTACACCTTC
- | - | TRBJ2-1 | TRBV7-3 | CASSFDRQLEQFF | TGTGCCAGCAGCTTCGACAGGCAACTTGAGCAGTTCTTC